Below, 21 T cell receptor beta chains from the same sample are listed, as sequenced in a study of vaccination and CD4 T cells after COVID-19 (dated 2022 in TCRdb). What the treatment or condition label conveys for this sample: roughly 10-day PBMC culture with coronavirus spike peptide pools or control peptides (ViraFEST assay). The library was produced with PCR. Sequencer: Illumina iSeq 100. DNA from cultured CD4+ T cells was subjected to TCR sequencing with the Oncomine TCR Beta short-read assay at the Johns Hopkins FTIC core. The public sequencing data were trimmed at Q25 with fastp and processed into clonotypes with MiXCR by TCRdb, which kept only in-frame beta chains. Records with the same CDR3 protein are collapsed into one entry carrying the most frequent genes and DNA. The sample contains under 15,000 distinct CDR3 sequences, roughly 58% of them found a single time. Clones ranked in the top ten supply over 8% of the sample.

No antigens are known for them. The specimen sequenced was CD4+ T cells from blood, cultured in vitro. These receptor sequences come from a human donor who had recovered from COVID-19.

The chain couples TRBV6-1 to TRBJ2-3; 10 nucleotides align to TRBD2. This CDR3 comprises 15 residues. From germline, CDR1 is MNHNS and CDR2 SASEGT. V lost 6 bases and J lost 1; bases outside the gene matches: 4. CDR3 DNA sequence: TGTGCCAGCAGAACCGGGACTAGCGGCACAGATACGCAGTATTTT. The encoded protein is CASRTGTSGTDTQYF.

This clonotype was counted a few times. The V call is TRBV28, the J call TRBJ1-2; D is undetermined. The CDR3 consists of 14 residues. Germline V CDR1 and CDR2: MDHEN, SYDVKM. V lost 1 base to trimming and J lost 5 bases, with 11 bases between them. The CDR3 DNA sequence: TGTGCCAGCAGTTTATACTCGGTTGCGTATGGCTACACCTTC. This sequence encodes CASSLYSVAYGYTF.

This clonotype appeared a single time. This sequence joins TRBV19 and TRBJ1-5, with 9 positions matching TRBD1. The CDR3 totals 16 residues. The V and J ends lost 7 bases and 4 bases, in that order; junction bases with no gene match: 11. From germline, CDR1 is LNHDA and CDR2 SQIVND (reference sequence). CDR3 protein: CASKYVTGTGNQPQHF. DNA of the CDR3: TGTGCCAGTAAGTATGTGACAGGGACAGGGAATCAGCCCCAGCATTTT.

This rearrangement joins TRBV11-3 to TRBJ2-5; 7 nucleotides line up with TRBD2. The CDR3 covers 16 residues. The ends lost 4 bases at V and 5 bases at J; junction bases unmatched: 13. Germline CDR1 is SGHNT and CDR2 is YENEEA. The CDR3 is CASSWAGEDLGETQYF. CDR3 nucleotide sequence: TGTGCCAGCAGCTGGGCGGGGGAGGACTTGGGGGAGACCCAGTACTTC.

The V and J genes are TRBV4-1 and TRBJ1-4; D is possibly TRBD1 (6 bases). Trimming took 4 bases from V and 7 from J, leaving 22 bases between them. Germline lookup yields CDR1 MGHRA and CDR2 YSYEKL. The CDR3 covers 17 residues. CDR3 nucleotide sequence: TGCGCCAGCAGCCGAGAACCCACAGGGCCGAGGGGTGAAAAACTGTTTTTT. Protein: CASSREPTGPRGEKLFF.

The chain carries TRBV19 and TRBJ2-3; TRBD2 agrees at 7 bases. CDR1 LNHDA and CDR2 SQIVND come from the germline V gene (reference sequence). Losses at the gene ends were 7 bases for V and 4 bases for J; bases not matched to a gene: 11. The CDR3 covers 15 residues. DNA of the CDR3: TGTGCCAGTACCCCCCAGGTGGGAGGGCCAGATACGCAGTATTTT. The encoded protein is CASTPQVGGPDTQYF.

V usage is TRBV7-3 and J usage is TRBJ2-1, with D perhaps matching TRBD2 (7 bases). Trimming removed 5 bases at V and 8 bases at J, with 22 bases between. Germline V gene data show CDR1 as SGHTA and CDR2 as FQGTGA. The CDR3 length is 16 residues. CDR3 nucleotide sequence: TGTGCCAGCAGCCCCAACTGGGGGGGCGGGCGCCATGAGCAGTTCTTC. Its translation is CASSPNWGGGRHEQFF.

Sample share makes this clonotype medium-sized. This chain joins TRBV12-3 or TRBV12-4 and TRBJ2-7; 12 nucleotides align to TRBD2. Trimming removed 0 bases from V and 6 bases from J; junction bases left unmatched: 6. The CDR3 spans 16 residues. The CDR3 nucleotides read TGTGCCAGCAGTTTAGCCACTGGACTAGCGGGAAGCGAGCAGTACTTC. Its protein is CASSLATGLAGSEQYF.

This clonotype is a singleton in its sample. The rearrangement uses TRBV29-1 and TRBJ1-4; TRBD1 matches at 7 bases. Trimming cost V 6 bases and J 4 bases; bases outside gene matches: 5. The CDR3 sequence is 13 residues long. From germline, CDR1 is SQVTM and CDR2 ANQGSEA. The CDR3 loop reads CSVGTDRNEKLFF. CDR3 sequence (DNA): TGCAGCGTGGGGACAGACCGTAATGAAAAACTGTTTTTT.

V gene TRBV10-3 combines with J gene TRBJ1-6, with D hard to call. The germline V gene has CDR1 ENHRY and CDR2 SYGVKD. The ends were cut back, 6 bases at V and 7 bases at J, with 7 bases in the middle. The CDR3 runs 12 residues. The CDR3 region is CAIRAANSPLHF. The CDR3, as DNA: TGTGCCATCAGAGCAGCGAATTCACCCCTCCACTTT.

The CDR3 sequence is CASREEGGGYTF. As DNA, the CDR3 is TGCGCCAGCAGGGAGGAGGGAGGTGGCTACACCTTC. The chain joins TRBV5-1 to TRBJ1-2, with no clear D. Germline values: CDR1 SGHRS, CDR2 YFSETQ. The CDR3 is made up of 12 amino acids. V gave up 5 bases and J gave up 7 bases, with 12 bases separating them. The variable domain in full, with the rest retrieved from reference TRBV5-1 and TRBJ1-2, is KAGVTQTPRYLIKTRGQQVTLSCSPISGHRSVSWYQQTPGQGLQFLFEYFSETQRNKGNFPGRFSGRQFSNSRSEMNVSTLELGDSALYLCASREEGGGYTFGSGTRLTVV.

Concerning this clonotype: A much larger clone lies a single base off, so this may be a read error. V is TRBV2 and J is TRBJ2-7; 7 bases line up with TRBD2. The germline V gene has CDR1 SNHLY and CDR2 FYNNEI. The CDR3 contains 13 residues. The DNA for the CDR3 is TGTACCAGCAGTAGCGGGTACTCCTACGAGCAGTACTTC. This encodes CTSSSGYSYEQYF.

A few counts support this clonotype. The rearrangement links TRBV20-1 to TRBJ1-2; no clear D. This CDR3 spans 14 amino acids. Germline CDR1 DFQATT, CDR2 SNEGSKA (reference sequence). The ends were cut back, 7 bases at V and 3 bases at J, with 18 bases in the middle. The DNA for the CDR3 is TGCAGTGGCAAAGAGGGCGGGTTTGACTATGGCTACACCTTC. Translating it yields CSGKEGGFDYGYTF.

The chain's CDR3 is CASGQRTRSSYNEQFF. Written as DNA, the CDR3 is TGTGCCAGCGGTCAACGGACTCGTAGCTCCTACAATGAGCAGTTCTTC. The V gene is TRBV2, the J gene TRBJ2-1; weak D call: TRBD2 (5 bases). The CDR3 loop spans 16 amino acids. V dropped 8 bases and J dropped 0 bases, with 17 bases sitting between them. The germline CDR1 and CDR2 sequences are SNHLY and FYNNEI.

The chain recombines TRBV20-1 with TRBJ2-2; the D is unclear. The CDR3 length is 13 residues. Trimming shortened V by 2 bases and J by 7 bases, and 11 bases separated the two germline ends. Germline V gives CDR1 DFQATT, CDR2 SNEGSKA (reference sequence). CDR3 coding DNA: TGCAGTGCTAGATGGGTGGGCGTCGGGGAGCTGTTTTTT. As protein: CSARWVGVGELFF.

V is TRBV24-1 and J is TRBJ1-5; tentative D call: TRBD1 (6 bases). The germline V gene has CDR1 KGHDR and CDR2 SFDVKD. V lost 3 bases to trimming and J lost 6 bases, with 17 bases between them. CDR3 size: 16 residues. This CDR3 is CATSDPSQGKGQPQHF. The CDR3 DNA is TGTGCCACCAGTGATCCAAGTCAGGGGAAGGGTCAGCCCCAGCATTTT.

The chain links TRBV20-1 to TRBJ2-3; 10 positions agree with TRBD1. This CDR3 is 15 amino acids long. CDR1 DFQATT and CDR2 SNEGSKA come from the germline V gene (reference sequence). Trimming cost V 5 bases and J 8 bases; bases outside gene matches: 13. CDR3 sequence: CSAPHPGQGMGTQYF. As DNA, the CDR3 is TGCAGTGCTCCCCATCCGGGACAGGGGATGGGTACGCAGTATTTT.

The J gene is TRBJ2-3, the V gene TRBV7-9; 10 bases are shared with TRBD1. Per germline, CDR1 SEHNR and CDR2 FQNEAQ (reference sequence). V shed 2 bases and J 3 bases; nucleotides not matched to a gene: 5. The CDR3 totals 16 residues. DNA for the CDR3: TGTGCCAGCAGCTTATGGGGGACAGGGGTTACAGATACGCAGTATTTT. This sequence encodes CASSLWGTGVTDTQYF.

This sequence joins TRBV20-1 and TRBJ1-1; no definite D call. Trimming shortened V by 0 bases and J by 1 base, and 12 bases separated the two germline ends. The CDR3 has 15 residues. The germline CDR1 and CDR2 sequences are DFQATT and SNEGSKA (reference sequence). In DNA, the CDR3 is TGCAGTGCTAGAGAAAGGAGGAGCCCGAACACTGAAGCTTTCTTT. Protein product: CSARERRSPNTEAFF.

A single count supports this clonotype. The genes are TRBV6-1 and TRBJ2-2; maybe TRBD2 (6 bases). V lost 6 bases to trimming and J lost 7 bases, with 21 bases between them. The CDR3 covers 16 residues. Germline V gene sequence: CDR1 MNHNS, CDR2 SASEGT. The CDR3 spells CASRQAHFLGGGELFF. DNA of the CDR3: TGTGCCAGCAGACAAGCACACTTCCTGGGGGGCGGGGAGCTGTTTTTT.

This chain links TRBV19 with TRBJ2-1, with no clear D. Germline-derived CDR1 and CDR2 are LNHDA and SQIVND (reference sequence). The CDR3 runs to 13 residues. The ends were cut back, 1 base at V and 5 bases at J, with 6 bases in the middle. Written as DNA, the CDR3 is TGTGCCAGTAGTATAGGGCTTAACAATGAGCAGTTCTTC. Translating gives CASSIGLNNEQFF.